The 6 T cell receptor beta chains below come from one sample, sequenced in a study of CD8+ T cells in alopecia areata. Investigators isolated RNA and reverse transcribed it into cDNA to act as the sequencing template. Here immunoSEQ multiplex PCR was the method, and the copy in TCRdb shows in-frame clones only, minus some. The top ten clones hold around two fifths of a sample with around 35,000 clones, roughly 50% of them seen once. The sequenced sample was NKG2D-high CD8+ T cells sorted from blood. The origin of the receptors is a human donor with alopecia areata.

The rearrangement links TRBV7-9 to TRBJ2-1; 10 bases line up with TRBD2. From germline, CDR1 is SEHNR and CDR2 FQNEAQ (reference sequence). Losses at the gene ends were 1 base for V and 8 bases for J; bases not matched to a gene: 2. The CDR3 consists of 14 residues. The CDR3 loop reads CASSLGLAGDEQFF. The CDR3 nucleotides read TGTGCCAGCAGCTTAGGCCTAGCGGGAGATGAGCAGTTCTTC.

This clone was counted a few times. The chain's CDR3 is CASSRGLLSHEQYF. The CDR3 DNA follows: TGTGCCAGCAGCCGAGGTCTACTTAGCCACGAGCAGTACTTC. The chain has TRBV27 and TRBJ2-7; D unclear. The CDR3 totals 14 residues. Germline V gene data show CDR1 as MNHEY and CDR2 as SMNVEV (reference sequence). Trimming pared 6 bases from V and 5 bases from J, leaving 17 bases between.

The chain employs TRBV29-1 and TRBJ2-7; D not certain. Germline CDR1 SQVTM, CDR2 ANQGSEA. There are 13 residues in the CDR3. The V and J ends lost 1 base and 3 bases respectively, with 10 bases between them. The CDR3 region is CSVEAPWGYEQYF. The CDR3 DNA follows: TGCAGCGTTGAAGCCCCATGGGGCTACGAGCAGTACTTC.

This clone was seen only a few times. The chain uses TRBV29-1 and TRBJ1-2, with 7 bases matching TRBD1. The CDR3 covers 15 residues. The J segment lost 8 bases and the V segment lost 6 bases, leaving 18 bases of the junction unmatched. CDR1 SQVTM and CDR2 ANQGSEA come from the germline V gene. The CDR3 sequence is CSVNPARGLMRGYTF. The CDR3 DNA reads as TGCAGCGTCAACCCTGCGAGGGGGCTTATGCGGGGCTACACCTTC.

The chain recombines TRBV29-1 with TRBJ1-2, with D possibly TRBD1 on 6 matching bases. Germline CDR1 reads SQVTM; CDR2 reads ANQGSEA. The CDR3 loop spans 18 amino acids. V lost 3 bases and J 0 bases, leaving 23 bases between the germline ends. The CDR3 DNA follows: TGCAGCGTTGACGTCCAAGGGGGTGCGGGACTTTCTAACTATGGCTACACCTTC. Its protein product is CSVDVQGGAGLSNYGYTF.

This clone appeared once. Here the CDR3 DNA reads TGCGCCAGCAGCCAAGATTCCCGTGGCGGAAAACTGTTTTTT. It encodes CASSQDSRGGKLFF. The V and J genes are TRBV4-1 and TRBJ1-4, with no clear D. CDR3 size: 14 residues. Between the trimmed V and J ends, which lost 0 bases and 10 bases, there was a span of 12 bases. Germline lookup yields CDR1 MGHRA and CDR2 YSYEKL.